These 23 T cell receptor beta chains came from one sample sequenced in a study of T cell responses to AZD1222 COVID-19 vaccine (dated by TCRdb to the early 2020s). The label giving this sample's time point can be read as: baseline before first vaccination. Library preparation used the immunoSEQ multiplex PCR assay. TCRdb mirrors the immuneACCESS table, restricted to in-frame sequences. Some clones are absent from its copies; in checked studies, under half trace to an unresolved V gene, and the reason for the others is unknown. Recorded for this sample are approximately 110,000 clones; roughly 90% of them occurred a single time. 2.5% of the sample is taken by the ten largest. Sequencing was performed on peripheral blood, taken on day 0 of AZD1222 vaccination. Every receptor here comes from an adult in good health.

This clone came up a few times. DNA of the CDR3: TGTGCCAGCAGCCAGGGGGGACAGGAGCCCTACGAGCAGTACTTC. Its protein is CASSQGGQEPYEQYF. The chain couples TRBV4-2 to TRBJ2-7, with TRBD1 identical over 8 bases. The germline V gene encodes CDR1 LGHNA and CDR2 YNFKEQ. The CDR3 covers 15 residues. Trimming took 3 bases from V and 2 from J; bases not matched to a gene: 6.

The rearrangement joins TRBV5-6 to TRBJ2-1; the D gene is possibly TRBD1 (5 bases). The CDR3 spans 14 residues. Germline CDR1 SGHDT, CDR2 YYEEEE. V was shortened by 1 base and J by 4 bases, with 9 bases between the two germline ends. This CDR3 is CASSLYSGYNEQFF. For the CDR3, the DNA is TGTGCCAGCAGCTTGTACTCAGGGTACAATGAGCAGTTCTTC.

J is TRBJ2-5 and V is TRBV9; 11 nucleotides agree with TRBD2. The CDR3 contains 18 residues. V lost 0 bases, J lost 2 bases, and 9 bases stayed unmatched. Germline V gene data show CDR1 as SGDLS and CDR2 as YYNGEE. Written as DNA, the CDR3 is TGTGCCAGCAGCGTAGCGGGGGCTAGCGGGGGGCAACAAGAGACCCAGTACTTC. Its translation: CASSVAGASGGQQETQYF.

V usage is TRBV19 and J usage is TRBJ2-2; possible D gene TRBD1, 6 bases. The CDR3 contains 15 residues. The germline gives CDR1 LNHDA, CDR2 SQIVND (reference sequence). V lost 6 bases and J 1 base, leaving 12 bases between the germline ends. The CDR3 spells CASRADRMNTGELFF. The CDR3 region has the DNA TGTGCCAGTAGGGCAGACAGGATGAACACCGGGGAGCTGTTTTTT. The complete variable domain, with remaining parts taken from reference TRBV19 and TRBJ2-2, reads DGGITQSPKYLFRKEGQNVTLSCEQNLNHDAMYWYRQDPGQGLRLIYYSQIVNDFQKGDIAEGYSVSREKKESFPLTVTSAQKNPTAFYLCASRADRMNTGELFFGEGSRLTVL.

The chain employs TRBV18 and TRBJ2-1; D is ambiguous. The CDR3 consists of 13 residues. Per the germline V gene, CDR1 is KGHSH and CDR2 is LQKENI. V was trimmed by 3 bases and J by 12 bases, leaving 15 bases between them. Written as DNA, the CDR3 is TGTGCCAGCTCACCGCCGGACCGAGGTGTGCAGTTCTTC. Its translation: CASSPPDRGVQFF.

The rearrangement joins TRBV27 to TRBJ1-2, with unresolved D. With 3 bases removed from V and 4 bases from J, the gap between germline ends came to 12 bases. This CDR3 region has 14 residues. CDR1 is MNHEY, CDR2 SMNVEV, per germline (reference sequence). CDR3 DNA: TGTGCCAGCAGTTTCCGTCAAGAAGTCTATGGCTACACCTTC. Residues: CASSFRQEVYGYTF.

V usage is TRBV7-2 and J usage is TRBJ1-3, with D perhaps matching TRBD1 (5 bases). The CDR3 loop spans 15 amino acids. The V and J ends lost 1 base and 4 bases respectively, with 11 bases between them. CDR1 SGHTA and CDR2 FQGNSA come from the germline V gene. The CDR3 DNA follows: TGTGCCAGCAGCTTAGTTGGGGGTCCGGGAAACACCATATATTTT. It encodes CASSLVGGPGNTIYF.

This clone was counted a few times. This chain joins TRBV12-3 or TRBV12-4 and TRBJ1-2, with D unclear. The CDR3 consists of 13 residues. V lost 6 bases to trimming and J lost 2 bases, with 10 bases between them. As DNA, the CDR3 is TGTGCCAGCAGCGATCAGATGAACTATGGCTACACCTTC. It encodes CASSDQMNYGYTF.

The V call is TRBV6-5, the J call TRBJ1-3; D perhaps matches TRBD1 (6 bases). V lost 2 bases and J lost 3, with 11 bases in between. CDR1 is MNHEY, CDR2 SVGAGI, per germline. The CDR3 is made up of 15 amino acids. CDR3 sequence: CASSYTPGDGNTIYF. In DNA form, the CDR3 reads TGTGCCAGCAGTTACACCCCAGGGGATGGAAACACCATATATTTT.

The chain joins TRBV5-6 to TRBJ2-2, with TRBD2 as a possible D gene (6 bases). This CDR3 spans 14 amino acids. The V gene's germline CDR1 is SGHDT and CDR2 YYEEEE. V gave up 0 bases and J gave up 5 bases, with 8 bases separating them. The CDR3 DNA is TGTGCCAGCAGCTTGGGCGGGATAACCGGGGAGCTGTTTTTT. This translates into CASSLGGITGELFF.

The chain is built from TRBV9 and TRBJ2-5, with TRBD2 identical over 10 bases. The V segment lost 3 bases and the J segment 4 bases; nucleotides outside the gene matches: 6. Germline V gene data show CDR1 as SGDLS and CDR2 as YYNGEE. This CDR3 is built from 15 residues. The CDR3 here is CASSATSGRRETQYF. The CDR3 DNA sequence: TGTGCCAGCAGCGCGACTAGCGGGCGACGAGAGACCCAGTACTTC.

This sequence joins TRBV3-1 (or the pseudogene TRBV3-2) and TRBJ2-7; D may be TRBD1 or TRBD2 (5 bases each). There are 16 residues in the CDR3. Germline V gene sequence: CDR1 LGHDT, CDR2 YNNKEL (reference sequence). The V end was cut by 3 bases, the J end by 0 bases, with 15 bases between. The CDR3 DNA is TGTGCCAGCAGCCAGGGGGTAGCGCCCAGCTCCTACGAGCAGTACTTC. The encoded protein is CASSQGVAPSSYEQYF.

The chain joins TRBV5-1 to TRBJ1-2; D may be TRBD1 (6 bases). Per the germline V gene, CDR1 is SGHRS and CDR2 is YFSETQ. Between the trimmed V and J ends, which lost 0 bases and 8 bases, there was a span of 23 bases. This CDR3 spans 17 amino acids. The CDR3 spells CASSLAPRARGSPGYTF. CDR3 coding DNA: TGCGCCAGCAGCTTGGCTCCTCGCGCCAGGGGATCCCCCGGCTACACCTTC.

The chain recombines TRBV27 with TRBJ2-3, with D possibly TRBD1 on 6 matching bases. Trimming removed 3 bases from V and 4 bases from J, with 11 bases in between. The germline V gene has CDR1 MNHEY and CDR2 SMNVEV (reference sequence). The CDR3 sequence is 14 residues long. CDR3 sequence: CASSFIGGPDTQYF. The CDR3 DNA is TGTGCCAGCAGTTTCATTGGGGGCCCAGATACGCAGTATTTT.

The CDR3 region is CASNADSQPQHF. For the CDR3, the DNA is TGCGCCAGCAATGCTGACAGTCAGCCCCAGCATTTT. The rearrangement links TRBV10-1 to TRBJ1-5, with a weak D call TRBD1 (5 bases). The V end was cut by 7 bases, the J end by 6 bases, with 10 bases between. The CDR3 extends over 12 amino acids. CDR1 and CDR2 (germline): WNHNN, SYGVQD (reference sequence).

J is TRBJ1-2 and V is TRBV5-6; 7 bases agree with TRBD1. V lost 5 bases and J lost 7; bases outside the gene matches: 11. The CDR3 is made up of 14 amino acids. Germline CDR1 reads SGHDT; CDR2 reads YYEEEE. In DNA, the CDR3 is TGTGCCAGCAGGGCACCGGGACAGAGACCTGGCTACACCTTC. Encoded protein: CASRAPGQRPGYTF. Supplemented by reference TRBV5-6 and TRBJ1-2, the full variable domain reads DAGVTQSPTHLIKTRGQQVTLRCSPKSGHDTVSWYQQALGQGPQFIFQYYEEEERQRGNFPDRFSGHQFPNYSSELNVNALLLGDSALYLCASRAPGQRPGYTFGSGTRLTVV.

The V and J genes are TRBV20-1 and TRBJ1-5; 7 nucleotides align to TRBD1. The J segment lost 6 bases and the V segment lost 3 bases, leaving 5 bases of the junction unmatched. There are 13 residues in the CDR3. Germline V lookup: CDR1 DFQATT, CDR2 SNEGSKA (reference sequence). The CDR3 nucleotides read TGCAGTGCTAGTCGCCAGGGGGGTCAGCCCCAGCATTTT. Protein product: CSASRQGGQPQHF.

The J gene is TRBJ1-1, the V gene TRBV3-1 (or the pseudogene TRBV3-2), with D possibly matching TRBD1 (5 bases). This CDR3 region has 12 residues. The V and J ends lost 2 bases and 5 bases respectively, with 6 bases between them. The germline V gene has CDR1 LGHDT and CDR2 YNNKEL (reference sequence). The CDR3 DNA reads TGTGCCAGCAGCCAACCAGGGACTGAAGCTTTCTTT. The encoded protein is CASSQPGTEAFF.

V usage is TRBV29-1 and J usage is TRBJ1-1; maybe TRBD1 (5 bases). V lost 4 bases and J lost 6, with 15 bases in between. The CDR3 totals 13 residues. Per germline, CDR1 SQVTM and CDR2 ANQGSEA. The DNA for the CDR3 is TGCAGCGTTGGGGGGAGGGTAGGCCCTGAAGCTTTCTTT. It codes for CSVGGRVGPEAFF.

The rearrangement joins TRBV5-4 to TRBJ1-2; tentatively, D is TRBD1 (6 bases). CDR1 and CDR2 from the germline V gene are SGHNT and YYREEE (reference sequence). Trimming left V 5 bases short and J 8 bases short, with 16 bases between. CDR3 size: 13 residues. The DNA of the CDR3 is TGTGCCAGCAGAAAAGGGGGGGGATACGGCTACACCTTC. It yields the protein CASRKGGGYGYTF.

The chain employs TRBV20-1 and TRBJ2-1; unclear D gene. CDR1 is DFQATT, CDR2 SNEGSKA, per germline (reference sequence). There are 11 residues in the CDR3. Trimming stripped 3 bases from V and 5 bases from J, with 5 bases between. CDR3 DNA sequence: TGCAGTGCTAGGTTCGACAATGAGCAGTTCTTC. This codes for CSARFDNEQFF.

The chain uses TRBV27 and TRBJ1-6; a weak D match, TRBD1 (6 bases). CDR3 size: 16 residues. Germline CDR1 and CDR2: MNHEY and SMNVEV (reference sequence). With 2 bases removed from V and 6 bases from J, the gap between germline ends came to 14 bases. This CDR3 reads CASSLRQGGGNSPLHF. CDR3 sequence (DNA): TGTGCCAGCAGTTTACGTCAAGGGGGGGGTAATTCACCCCTCCACTTT.

The V and J genes are TRBV19 and TRBJ2-7, with TRBD1 matching over 10 bases. This CDR3 has 16 residues. Unmatched junction bases numbered 7, after V lost 5 bases and J lost 0 bases. Germline-derived CDR1 and CDR2 are LNHDA and SQIVND (reference sequence). The chain's CDR3 is CASSPTGGSFSYEQYF. CDR3 DNA sequence: TGTGCCAGTAGTCCGACAGGGGGCTCCTTCTCCTACGAGCAGTACTTC.